This T cell receptor (beta chain) was sequenced during a study of glioma-infiltrating T cells after dendritic cell vaccination. This CDR3 spans 13 amino acids. Measured with immunoSEQ multiplex PCR; TCRdb has only the in-frame clones, and not every one. The sample has around 90,000 clones; around 80% are singletons. The source material was blood, sampled before dendritic cell vaccination. The sequence was obtained from a human donor with glioblastoma. The chain links TRBV21-1 to TRBJ2-3; the table calls TRBD2, which could not be checked here. TRBV21-1 counts as a pseudogene. The CDR3 loop is CASTPPGCDTQYF. CDR3 nucleotides: TGTGCCAGCACCCCTCCGGGTTGTGATACGCAGTATTTT.